This TCR beta chain originates from a study of tumour-infiltrating T cells in Burkitt lymphoma. Study-wide background: Repertoire clonality predicted overall and progression-free survival.

The CDR3 spans 12 residues. Germline V CDR1 and CDR2: SQVTM, ANQGSEA. Trimming removed 6 bases at V and 7 bases at J, with 13 bases between. Sequencing used immunoSEQ multiplex PCR; TCRdb keeps in-frame clones, though not all of them. Among about 14,000 clones listed, approximately 29% were seen once. Sample: tumor tissue. The rearrangement joins TRBV29-1 to TRBJ2-1; a weak D match, TRBD1 (6 bases). The clonotype originates from a human donor with diffuse large B-cell lymphoma. The CDR3 bases are TGCAGCGTAACCACACAGGGAAATGAGCAGTTCTTC. Translating it yields CSVTTQGNEQFF.